The source of this TCR beta chain is a study of T-cell memory formation after mild COVID-19. Across the study: The two donors had largely donor-specific TCR clusters.

This clonotype appeared many times. The CDR3 loop spans 14 amino acids. Trimming stripped 1 base from V and 5 bases from J, with 9 bases between. Germline CDR1 reads SGHVS; CDR2 reads FNYEAQ. TCRdb reanalysed the 5' RACE reads using MiXCR and keeps one entry per CDR3 protein. Among 300,000 to 400,000 distinct CDR3 sequences, more than 20% were seen once, and the ten largest hold around an eighth. The sequence was collected from an adult woman who had mild COVID-19 (a few samples of this study predate the infection). Cell type and time point are not known. Sequenced sample: PBMCs or a T cell subset sorted from them (not recorded which). The chain uses TRBV7-6 and TRBJ2-1; D unclear. In DNA form, the CDR3 reads TGTGCCAGCAGCTTAGGAGACGGAGACAATGAGCAGTTCTTC. This gives the protein CASSLGDGDNEQFF.